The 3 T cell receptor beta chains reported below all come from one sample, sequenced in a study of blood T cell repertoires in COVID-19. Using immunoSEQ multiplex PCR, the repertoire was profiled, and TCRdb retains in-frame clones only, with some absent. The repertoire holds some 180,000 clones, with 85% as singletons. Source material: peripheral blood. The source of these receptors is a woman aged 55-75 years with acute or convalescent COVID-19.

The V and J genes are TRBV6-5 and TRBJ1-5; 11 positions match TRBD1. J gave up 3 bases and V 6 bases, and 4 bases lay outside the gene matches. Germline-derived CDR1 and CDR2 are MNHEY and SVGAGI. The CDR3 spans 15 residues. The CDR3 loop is CASSQGQGVNQPQHF. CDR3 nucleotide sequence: TGTGCCAGCAGCCAGGGACAGGGGGTCAATCAGCCCCAGCATTTT.

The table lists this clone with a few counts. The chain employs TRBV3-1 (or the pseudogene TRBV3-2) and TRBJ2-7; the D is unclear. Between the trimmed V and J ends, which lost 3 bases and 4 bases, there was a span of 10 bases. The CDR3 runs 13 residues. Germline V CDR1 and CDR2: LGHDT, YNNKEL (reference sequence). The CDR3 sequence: CASSQESVYEQYF. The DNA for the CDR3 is TGTGCCAGCAGCCAGGAGTCGGTATACGAGCAGTACTTC.

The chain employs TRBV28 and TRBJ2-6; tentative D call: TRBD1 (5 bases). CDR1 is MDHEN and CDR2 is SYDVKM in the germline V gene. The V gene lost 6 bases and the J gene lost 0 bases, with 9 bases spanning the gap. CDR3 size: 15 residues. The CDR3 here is CASSYRLSGANVLTF. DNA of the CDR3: TGTGCCAGCAGCTACAGGCTCTCTGGGGCCAACGTCCTGACTTTC.